The present TCR beta chain was sequenced within a study of blood T cell repertoires in COVID-19. The wider study: COVID-19 samples collected from the United States, Italy and Spain covered acute and convalescent phases.

The repertoire was sequenced with immunoSEQ multiplex PCR; TCRdb's copy has only in-frame clones and lacks some. Here the sample spans 100,000 to 150,000 clones, 77% being singletons. Source material: peripheral blood. The origin of this receptor is a human donor in a cohort sampled during active COVID-19.

The CDR3 loop is CSASKGAPYEQYF. CDR3 coding DNA: TGCAGTGCTAGTAAGGGGGCCCCCTACGAGCAGTACTTC. The V call is TRBV20-1, the J call TRBJ2-7; 7 positions match TRBD1. The V gene's germline CDR1 is DFQATT and CDR2 SNEGSKA (reference sequence). V was clipped by 3 bases and J by 2 bases; unmatched bases: 4. This CDR3 has 13 amino acids.